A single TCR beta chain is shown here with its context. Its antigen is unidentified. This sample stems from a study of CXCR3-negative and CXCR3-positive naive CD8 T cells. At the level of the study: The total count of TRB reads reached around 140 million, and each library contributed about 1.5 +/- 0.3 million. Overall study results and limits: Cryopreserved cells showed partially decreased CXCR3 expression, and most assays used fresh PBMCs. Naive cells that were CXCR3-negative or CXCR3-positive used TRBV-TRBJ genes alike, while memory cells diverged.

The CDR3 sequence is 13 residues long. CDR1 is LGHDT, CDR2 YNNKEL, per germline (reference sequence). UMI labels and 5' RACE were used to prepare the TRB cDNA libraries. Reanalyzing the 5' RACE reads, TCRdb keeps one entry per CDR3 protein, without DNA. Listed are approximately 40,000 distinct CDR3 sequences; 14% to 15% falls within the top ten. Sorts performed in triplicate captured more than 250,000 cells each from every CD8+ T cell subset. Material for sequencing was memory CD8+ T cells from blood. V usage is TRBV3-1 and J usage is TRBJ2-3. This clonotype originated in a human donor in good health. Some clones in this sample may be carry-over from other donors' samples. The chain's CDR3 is CASSQDFINTQYF.